This TCR beta chain was documented in a study of regulatory T cells in long-lasting Graves disease. Findings and caveats of the study: When disease was persistent, TRBV28, TRBJ1-2 and TRBJ2-5 were the favored segments. Researchers examined only peripheral blood and not thyroid tissue.

Germline-derived CDR1 and CDR2 are DFQATT and SNEGSKA (reference sequence). This CDR3 spans 13 amino acids. V was trimmed by 4 bases and J by 4 bases, leaving 11 bases between them. According to the study, TCR beta libraries were built with iRepertoire HTBI primers and CDR3-region Arm-PCR. MiXCR was run by TCRdb on the multiplex PCR reads, yielding one entry per CDR3 protein. The sample includes 550,000 to 600,000 distinct CDR3 sequences, about 16% seen only once; the top ten take about 12%. Time point reported: newly diagnosed GD, antithyroid drugs for less than 3 months. PBMC RNA was the source of the TCR library. The patient group derived from an endocrinology department in Xi'an, China. There are a few counts of this clonotype. Its matching antigen is unknown. This sample was also put to use in a study of T cells in Graves' hyperthyroidism and ophthalmopathy. Turning to that study: A set of HTBI primers served as the primers for a first-round RT-PCR of the TCR CDR3.

The source of this sequence is a man aged 18 to 30 with Graves disease. Source: peripheral blood mononuclear cells (PBMCs), taken at new diagnosis, from a patient treated with antithyroid drugs. The J gene is TRBJ2-1, the V gene TRBV20-1, with D perhaps being TRBD1 or TRBD2 (5 bases each). CDR3 loop: CSATRDAYNEQFF. As DNA, the CDR3 is TGCAGTGCTACCCGGGACGCTTACAATGAGCAGTTCTTC.